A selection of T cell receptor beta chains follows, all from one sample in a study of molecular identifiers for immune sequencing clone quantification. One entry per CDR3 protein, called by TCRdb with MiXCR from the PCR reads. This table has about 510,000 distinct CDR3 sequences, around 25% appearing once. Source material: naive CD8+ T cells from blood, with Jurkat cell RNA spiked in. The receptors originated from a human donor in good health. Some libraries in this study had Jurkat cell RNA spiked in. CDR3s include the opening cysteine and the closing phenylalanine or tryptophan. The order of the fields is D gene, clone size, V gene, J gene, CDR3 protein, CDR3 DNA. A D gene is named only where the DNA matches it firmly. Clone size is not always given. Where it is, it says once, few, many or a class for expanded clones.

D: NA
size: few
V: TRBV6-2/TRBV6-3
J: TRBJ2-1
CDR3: CASTLGMVGIYNEQFF
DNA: TGTGCCAGCACCCTAGGTATGGTGGGGATATACAATGAGCAGTTCTTC

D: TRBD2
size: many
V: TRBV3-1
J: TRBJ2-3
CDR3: CASSQPGGPFTDTQYF
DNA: TGTGCCAGCAGCCAGCCGGGGGGGCCCTTCACAGATACGCAGTATTTT

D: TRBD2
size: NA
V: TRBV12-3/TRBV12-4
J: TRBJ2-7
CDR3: CASSEAGSLYEQYF
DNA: TGTGCCAGCAGTGAAGCGGGATCGCTCTACGAGCAGTACTTC

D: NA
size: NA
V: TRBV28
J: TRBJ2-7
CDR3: CASSFRQYVEQYF
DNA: TGTGCCAGCAGTTTTCGGCAGTATGTCGAGCAGTACTTC

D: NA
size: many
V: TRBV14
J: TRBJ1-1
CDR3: CASSHEPEMVNTEAFF
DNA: TGTGCCAGCAGCCACGAGCCCGAAATGGTGAACACTGAAGCTTTCTTT

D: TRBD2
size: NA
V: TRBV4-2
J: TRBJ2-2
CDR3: CPSSQELTGGSAGELFF
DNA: TGTCCCAGCAGCCAAGAGCTTACGGGGGGTAGCGCCGGGGAGCTGTTTTTT

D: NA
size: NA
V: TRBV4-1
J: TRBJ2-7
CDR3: CASSQGPTDSYEQYF
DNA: TGCGCCAGCAGCCAAGGTCCGACGGACAGCTACGAGCAGTACTTC

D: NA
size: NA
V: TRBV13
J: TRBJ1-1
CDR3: CASSTDFTEAFF
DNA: TGTGCCAGCAGCACGGACTTTACTGAAGCTTTCTTT

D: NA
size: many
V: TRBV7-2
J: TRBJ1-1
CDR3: CASSLSLDSPTEAFF
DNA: TGTGCCAGCAGCTTAAGCCTGGACAGCCCCACTGAAGCTTTCTTT

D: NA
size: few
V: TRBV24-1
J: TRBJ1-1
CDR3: CATSDRTGTEAFF
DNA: TGTGCCACCAGTGATCGTACAGGGACTGAAGCTTTCTTT

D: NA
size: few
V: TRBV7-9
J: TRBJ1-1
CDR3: CASSLLPWALNTEAFF
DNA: TGTGCCAGCAGCTTACTTCCATGGGCCTTGAACACTGAAGCTTTCTTT

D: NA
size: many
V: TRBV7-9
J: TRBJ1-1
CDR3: CASSLMWGARTEAFF
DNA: TGTGCCAGCAGCTTAATGTGGGGGGCGAGGACTGAAGCTTTCTTT

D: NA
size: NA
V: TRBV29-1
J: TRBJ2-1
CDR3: CSVEGAMEQLF
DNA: TGCAGCGTTGAAGGGGCCATGGAGCAGCTCTTC

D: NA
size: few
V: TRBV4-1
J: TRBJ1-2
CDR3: CASSQEPTQYSYGYTF
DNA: TGCGCCAGCAGCCAAGAACCTACACAGTACAGCTATGGCTACACCTTC

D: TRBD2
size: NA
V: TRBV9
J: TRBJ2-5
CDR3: CASSVDSGYQETQYF
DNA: TGTGCCAGCAGCGTAGATAGCGGGTACCAAGAGACCCAGTACTTC

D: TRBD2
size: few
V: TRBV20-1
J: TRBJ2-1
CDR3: CSARDQPGTRLENYNEQFF
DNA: TGCAGTGCTAGAGATCAACCCGGGACTAGGCTTGAGAACTACAATGAGCAGTTCTTC

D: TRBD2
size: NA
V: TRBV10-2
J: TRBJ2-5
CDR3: CASSGTSVQETQYF
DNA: TGCGCCAGCAGTGGGACTAGCGTTCAAGAGACCCAGTACTTC

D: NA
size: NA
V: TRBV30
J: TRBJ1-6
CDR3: CAWSVQVPPLHF
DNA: TGTGCCTGGAGTGTACAGGTGCCACCCCTCCACTTT

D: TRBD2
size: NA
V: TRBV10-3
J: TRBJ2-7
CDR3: CAIRGEKYEQYF
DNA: TGTGCCATCCGGGGGGAGAAGTACGAGCAGTACTTC

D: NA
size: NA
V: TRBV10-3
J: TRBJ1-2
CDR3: CAISEEYYGYTF
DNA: TGTGCCATCAGTGAGGAGTACTATGGCTACACCTTC

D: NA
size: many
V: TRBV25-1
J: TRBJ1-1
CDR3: CASSDGTMNTEAFF
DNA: TGTGCCAGCAGTGATGGGACCATGAACACTGAAGCTTTCTTT

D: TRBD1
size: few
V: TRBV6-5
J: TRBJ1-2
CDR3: CASSYSAGTGFYTF
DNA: TGTGCCAGCAGTTACTCAGCTGGGACAGGGTTCTACACCTTC

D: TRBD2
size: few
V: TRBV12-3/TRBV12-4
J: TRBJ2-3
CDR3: CASTPVGLAGEADTHYF
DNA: TGTGCCAGCACCCCCGTTGGGCTAGCGGGGGAGGCAGATACGCATTATTTT

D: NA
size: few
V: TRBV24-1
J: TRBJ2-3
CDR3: CATSRTASTDTQYF
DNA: TGTGCCACCAGTAGGACGGCCAGCACAGATACGCAGTATTTT

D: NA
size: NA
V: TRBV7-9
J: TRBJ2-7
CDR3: CASSYRDFPPYEQYF
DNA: TGTGCCAGCAGCTACCGGGACTTCCCACCCTACGAGCAGTACTTC

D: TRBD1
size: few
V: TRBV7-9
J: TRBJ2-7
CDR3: CASRGQASYEQYF
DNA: TGTGCCAGCAGAGGACAGGCCTCCTACGAGCAGTACTTC

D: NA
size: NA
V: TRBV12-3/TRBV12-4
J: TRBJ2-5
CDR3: CASTPDGYQETQYF
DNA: TGTGCCAGCACCCCGGACGGATACCAAGAGACCCAGTACTTC

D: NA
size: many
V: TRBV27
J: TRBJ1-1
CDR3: CASSLGGMNTEAFF
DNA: TGTGCCAGCAGCTTAGGCGGGATGAACACTGAAGCTTTCTTT

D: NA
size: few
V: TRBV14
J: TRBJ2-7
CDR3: CASSQDSLRDYEQYF
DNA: TGTGCCAGCAGCCAGGACTCACTGAGGGACTACGAGCAGTACTTC

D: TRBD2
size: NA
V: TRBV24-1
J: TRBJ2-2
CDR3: CATSDHLAGVGTGELFF
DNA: TGTGCCACCAGTGATCACCTAGCGGGAGTTGGCACCGGGGAGCTGTTTTTT

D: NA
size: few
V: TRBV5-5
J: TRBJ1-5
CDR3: CASSLVPEAQPQHF
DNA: TGTGCCAGCAGCTTGGTCCCTGAGGCCCAGCCCCAGCATTTT

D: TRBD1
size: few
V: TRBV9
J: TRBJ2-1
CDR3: CASSAGQGYNEQFF
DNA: TGTGCCAGCAGCGCAGGACAGGGCTACAATGAGCAGTTCTTC

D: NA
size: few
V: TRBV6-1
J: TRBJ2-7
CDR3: CASSESGNEQYF
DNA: TGTGCCAGCAGTGAGTCTGGGAACGAGCAGTACTTC

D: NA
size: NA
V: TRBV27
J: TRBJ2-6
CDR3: CASSFSGAHVLPF
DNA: TGTGCCAGCTCGTTCTCTGGGGCCCACGTCCTGCCTTTC

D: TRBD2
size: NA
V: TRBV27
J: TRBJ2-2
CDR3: CASRVLAGRVGELFF
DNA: TGTGCCAGCAGGGTACTAGCGGGAAGAGTCGGGGAGCTGTTTTTT

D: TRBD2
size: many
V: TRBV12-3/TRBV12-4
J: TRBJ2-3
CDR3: CASRGLAGFTDTQYF
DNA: TGTGCCAGCAGGGGACTAGCGGGATTCACAGATACGCAGTATTTT

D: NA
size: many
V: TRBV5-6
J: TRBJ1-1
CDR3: CASSTVSEAFF
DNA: TGTGCCAGCAGCACGGTTTCTGAAGCTTTCTTT

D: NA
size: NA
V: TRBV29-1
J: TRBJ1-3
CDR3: CSVAFHGKENTIYF
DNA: TGCAGCGTGGCCTTCCATGGGAAGGAAAACACCATATATTTT

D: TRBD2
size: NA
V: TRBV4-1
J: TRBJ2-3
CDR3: CASSQGGARGGYADTQYF
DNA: TGCGCCAGCAGCCAAGGGGGGGCACGCGGGGGGTATGCAGATACGCAGTATTTT

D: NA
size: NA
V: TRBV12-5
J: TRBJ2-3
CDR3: CASNKGLITDTQYF
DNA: TGTGCTAGTAACAAAGGGTTAATCACAGATACGCAGTATTTT

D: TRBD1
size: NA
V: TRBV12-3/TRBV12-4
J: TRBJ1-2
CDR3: CASSLGDRGHFGYGYTF
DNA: TGTGCCAGCAGTTTAGGGGACAGGGGGCATTTTGGCTATGGCTACACCTTC

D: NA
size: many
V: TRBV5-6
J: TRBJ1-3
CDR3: CASSYSSGNTIYF
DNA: TGTGCCAGCAGCTATAGCTCTGGAAACACCATATATTTT

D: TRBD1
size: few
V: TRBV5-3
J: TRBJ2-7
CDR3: CASSNRQGPYEQYF
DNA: TGTGCCAGCAGCAACAGACAGGGCCCCTACGAGCAGTACTTC